The present TCR beta chain was sequenced within a study of blood T cell repertoires in COVID-19. Study-wide background: Sources were T cells, B-cell-depleted T cells, or PBMCs; the material itself was cDNA or gDNA.

After removal of 4 bases from V and 6 bases from J, the junction contained 9 bases not matched to a gene. Looked up from germline, CDR1 is SGHRS and CDR2 is YFSETQ. This CDR3 has 14 residues. Original processing methods: Amplified reference gene primers provided the basis for estimating nucleated cell counts. This table comes from immunoSEQ multiplex PCR, and its TCRdb copy is limited to in-frame clones, with some not included. The V and J calls and the clone size are those of that table, but D and trimming were determined from the DNA. The sample records about 55,000 clones, over 80% being singletons.

This sequence joins TRBV5-1 and TRBJ1-2; 7 nucleotides align to TRBD1. Sequencing was performed on peripheral blood. The origin of this receptor is a man in his sixties with acute or convalescent COVID-19. Written as DNA, the CDR3 is TGCGCCAGCAGCCTCGGGAGGGACAGCAATGGCTACACCTTC. It specifies CASSLGRDSNGYTF.